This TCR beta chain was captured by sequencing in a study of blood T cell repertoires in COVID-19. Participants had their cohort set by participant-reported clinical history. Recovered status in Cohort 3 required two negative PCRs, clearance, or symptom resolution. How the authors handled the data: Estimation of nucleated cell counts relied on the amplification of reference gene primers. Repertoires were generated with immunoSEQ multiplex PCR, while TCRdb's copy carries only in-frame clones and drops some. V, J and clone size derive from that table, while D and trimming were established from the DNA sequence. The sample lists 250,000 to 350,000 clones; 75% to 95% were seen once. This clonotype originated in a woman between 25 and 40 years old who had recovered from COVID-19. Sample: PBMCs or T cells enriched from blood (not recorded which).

This CDR3 is CASTIASRETQYF. The CDR3 bases are TGTGCCAGCACGATAGCCTCTCGGGAGACCCAGTACTTC. The chain couples TRBV28 to TRBJ2-5; D gene unclear. Trimming took off 7 bases at V and 5 bases at J, with 14 bases between the two ends. The CDR3 loop spans 13 amino acids. Germline V gives CDR1 MDHEN, CDR2 SYDVKM.